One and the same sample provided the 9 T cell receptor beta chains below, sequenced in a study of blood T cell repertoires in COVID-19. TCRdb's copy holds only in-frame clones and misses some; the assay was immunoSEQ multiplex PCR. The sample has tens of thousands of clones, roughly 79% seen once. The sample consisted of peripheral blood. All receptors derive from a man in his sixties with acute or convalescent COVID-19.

This CDR3 reads CASKDPGQGDYGYTF. In DNA form, the CDR3 reads TGCGCCAGCAAGGATCCGGGACAGGGGGACTATGGCTACACCTTC. The chain recombines TRBV5-1 with TRBJ1-2, with 11 bases matching TRBD1. Germline V gene data show CDR1 as SGHRS and CDR2 as YFSETQ. This CDR3 contains 15 residues. Unmatched junction bases numbered 7, after V lost 6 bases and J lost 3 bases.

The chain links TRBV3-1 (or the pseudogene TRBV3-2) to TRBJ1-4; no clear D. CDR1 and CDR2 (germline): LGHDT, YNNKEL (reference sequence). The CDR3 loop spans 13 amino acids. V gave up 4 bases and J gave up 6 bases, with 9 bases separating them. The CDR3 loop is CASSRGGHEKLFF. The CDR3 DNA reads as TGTGCCAGCAGCCGGGGAGGCCATGAAAAACTGTTTTTT.

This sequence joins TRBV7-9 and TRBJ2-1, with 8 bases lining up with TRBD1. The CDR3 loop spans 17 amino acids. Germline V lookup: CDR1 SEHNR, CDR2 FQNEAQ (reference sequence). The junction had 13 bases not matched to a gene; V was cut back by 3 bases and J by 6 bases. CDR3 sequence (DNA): TGTGCCAGCAGCTTCTTTCTCGGACAGGGTAGAACCAATGAGCAGTTCTTC. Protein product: CASSFFLGQGRTNEQFF.

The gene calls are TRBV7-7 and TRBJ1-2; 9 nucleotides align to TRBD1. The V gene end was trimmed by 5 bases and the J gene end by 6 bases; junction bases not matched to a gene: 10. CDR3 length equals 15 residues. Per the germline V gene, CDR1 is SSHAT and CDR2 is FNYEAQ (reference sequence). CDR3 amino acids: CASSPTGGGGNGYTF. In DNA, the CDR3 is TGTGCCAGCAGCCCCACAGGGGGCGGTGGAAATGGCTACACCTTC.

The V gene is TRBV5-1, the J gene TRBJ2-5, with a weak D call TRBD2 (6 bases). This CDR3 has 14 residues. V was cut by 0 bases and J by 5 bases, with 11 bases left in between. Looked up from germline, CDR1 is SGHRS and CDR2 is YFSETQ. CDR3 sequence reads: CASSLERGSETQYF. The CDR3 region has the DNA TGCGCCAGCAGCTTGGAACGGGGGAGCGAGACCCAGTACTTC.

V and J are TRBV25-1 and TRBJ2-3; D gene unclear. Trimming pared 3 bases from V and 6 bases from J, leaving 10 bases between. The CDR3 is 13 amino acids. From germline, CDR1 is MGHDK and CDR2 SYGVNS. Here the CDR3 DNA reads TGTGCCAGCAGTGAGTCCGGTTTGGATACGCAGTATTTT. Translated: CASSESGLDTQYF. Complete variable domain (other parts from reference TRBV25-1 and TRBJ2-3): EADIYQTPRYLVIGTGKKITLECSQTMGHDKMYWYQQDPGMELHLIHYSYGVNSTEKGDLSSESTVSRIRTEHFPLTLESARPSHTSQYLCASSESGLDTQYFGPGTRLTVL.

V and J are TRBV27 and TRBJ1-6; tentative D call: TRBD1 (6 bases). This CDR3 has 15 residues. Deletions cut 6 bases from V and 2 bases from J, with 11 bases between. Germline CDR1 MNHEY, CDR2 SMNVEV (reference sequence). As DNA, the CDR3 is TGTGCCAGCAGGAAGGGGGGGCCCTATAATTCACCCCTCCACTTT. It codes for CASRKGGPYNSPLHF.

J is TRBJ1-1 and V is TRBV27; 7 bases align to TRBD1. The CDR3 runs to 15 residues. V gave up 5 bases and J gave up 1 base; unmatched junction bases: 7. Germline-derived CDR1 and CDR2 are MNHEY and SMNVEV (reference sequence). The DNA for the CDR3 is TGTGCCAGCAGTCATCGAGGACAGGAGAACACTGAAGCTTTCTTT. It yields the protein CASSHRGQENTEAFF.

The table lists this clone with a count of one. In DNA form, the CDR3 reads TGTGCCAGCCAGCAGACTAGGCCAGTTGAGCAGTTCTTC. Residues: CASQQTRPVEQFF. V and J are TRBV27 and TRBJ2-1, with D maybe TRBD2 (6 bases). Germline-derived CDR1 and CDR2 are MNHEY and SMNVEV (reference sequence). The CDR3 covers 13 residues. The V end lost 8 bases, the J end lost 9 bases, and 17 bases lay between the germline ends.